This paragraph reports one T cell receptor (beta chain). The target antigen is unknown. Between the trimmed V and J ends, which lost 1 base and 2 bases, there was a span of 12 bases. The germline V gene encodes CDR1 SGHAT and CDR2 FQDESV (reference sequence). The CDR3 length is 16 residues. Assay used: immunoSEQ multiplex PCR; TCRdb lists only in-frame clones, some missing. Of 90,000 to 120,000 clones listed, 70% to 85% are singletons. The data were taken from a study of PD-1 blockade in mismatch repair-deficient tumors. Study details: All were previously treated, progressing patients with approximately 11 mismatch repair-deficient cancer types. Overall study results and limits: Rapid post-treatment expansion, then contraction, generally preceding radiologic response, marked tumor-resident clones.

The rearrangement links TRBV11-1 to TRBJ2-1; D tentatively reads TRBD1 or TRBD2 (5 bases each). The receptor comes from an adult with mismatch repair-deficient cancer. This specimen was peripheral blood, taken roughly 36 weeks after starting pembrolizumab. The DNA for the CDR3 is TGTGCCAGCAGCTTAGAATACGGGGCCACCTACAATGAGCAGTTCTTC. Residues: CASSLEYGATYNEQFF.